This T cell receptor beta chain was found in a study of T cells in Graves' hyperthyroidism and ophthalmopathy (dated by TCRdb to about 2019). About the study as a whole: Peripheral blood samples were taken at the time of initial diagnosis, prior to any treatment. For training and testing, the approximately 92 patients in the discovery cohort were randomly divided in a 7:3 ratio. To identify TCR V-J signatures that set the groups apart, the researchers used a discovery cohort of 100 patients, made up of 43 with Graves' ophthalmopathy and 57 with stable Graves' hyperthyroidism. An independent validation cohort of under 20 hyperthyroidism patients and approximately 15 patients who later progressed to ophthalmopathy tested prospective prediction of ophthalmopathy. Thyroid tissue and blood T-cell repertoires from roughly six Graves' hyperthyroidism patients were also compared in the study. Following sampling, methimazole starting at 30 mg daily was given to hyperthyroidism patients, and high-dose intravenous methylprednisolone was given to ophthalmopathy patients. According to the paper, TCR Vbeta CDR3 sequencing was carried out on 135 peripheral blood samples, which came from approximately 43 ophthalmopathy, approximately 72 hyperthyroidism and roughly 17 progressor patients. Summary of the overall study and its limitations: Most expanded thyroid clonotypes (frequency above 0.001) were also found in blood, which suggests that blood repertoires may mirror thyroid immune responses. In cross-validation, a model built on a 13 V-J signature told ophthalmopathy apart from stable hyperthyroidism with under 90% sensitivity and roughly 82% specificity, and in testing the same model reached 80%/75%. Sample size was not statistically predetermined, and blinding of investigators to group allocation was not performed. During validation, the model predicted progression to ophthalmopathy a median of roughly 7.1 months ahead of onset, with approximately 70% sensitivity and about 72% specificity.

A patient counted as having stable Graves' hyperthyroidism if no progression to ophthalmopathy occurred over 18 months of follow-up. Hyperthyroidism patients were newly diagnosed, had a disease duration of under 2 months, and were aged 18 to 65 years. The study excluded patients with uncontrolled infections, other autoimmune diseases, pregnancy or lactation. Diagnoses relied on clinical symptoms, serum thyroxine and TRAb, thyroid ultrasound and orbital computed tomography. PBMCs were isolated from about 9.2 ml of fresh peripheral blood by Ficoll-Paque density gradient centrifugation. Trizol reagent was used to extract total RNA, and RNA quality was then checked on an Agilent 2100 Bioanalyzer. This clonotype was observed at least ten times. What this receptor recognizes is not known. Per-nucleotide qualities are absent, and no much larger clonotype sits a single base away. TCR beta CDR3 regions were amplified from RNA transcripts. The first round of RT-PCR for the TCR CDR3 was performed with the HTBI primer set and the Qiagen OneStep RT-PCR kit. The libraries were constructed in a second round of multiplex PCR and then size-selected and purified. Libraries were sequenced paired-end with 100 bp reads on an Illumina HiSeq2000. The authors' analysis ran thus. Raw data were processed with SOAPnuke, discarding reads with adapters, uncalled bases, mean Phred below 15, or no exact constant-primer or identifier match. COPE v1.2.5 was used to merge high-quality paired reads, and clonotypes were defined as unique nucleotide sequences. Clonotypes were aligned to IMGT TRBV, TRBD and TRBJ reference segments using MiTCR v1.1. The analysis was restricted to V-J combinations with a frequency above 0.0001, which together covered 99% to 99.2% of the repertoires. The TCS score was defined as the ratio of F50 (clonal expansion) to E x V (chaos), calculated using BLOSUM62-based TCRdist between CDR3 peptides within each V-J. Welch's t-statistics and random forest reduced several hundred V-J features to roughly 13, which were used in a naive Bayes classifier (R e1071). Through fastp at Q25 and MiXCR, TCRdb rebuilt clones from the public reads, retaining in-frame beta chains. Rows are combined by CDR3 protein, so each entry shows the most common genes and DNA. TCRdb's processing, not the study's, gives the V and J calls here. This sample lists some 440,000 distinct CDR3 sequences; 15% to 17% were detected once. About 14% of the sample goes to the ten largest clones.

The germline ends are 10 bases apart after V is trimmed by 4 bases and J by 4 bases. Reading the germline V gene gives CDR1 SGDLS and CDR2 YYNGEE. The CDR3 numbers 13 residues from cysteine through phenylalanine. Kept here is only the CDR3 DNA, which spans 39 bases and is read in frame from base 1. The source material was blood. This receptor chain uses TRBV9 and TRBJ2-3; too little of a D gene remains to name it. The origin of this receptor is a woman in her late teens or twenties with Graves' hyperthyroidism. The CDR3: CASSLNVPDTQYF. The DNA reads TGTGCCAGCAGCCTAAACGTCCCAGATACGCAGTATTTT.